A single sample is the source of the 20 T cell receptor beta chains below, sequenced in a study of blood T cell repertoires in COVID-19. The repertoire was sequenced with immunoSEQ multiplex PCR; TCRdb's copy has only in-frame clones and lacks some. Of some 250,000 clones in the sample, less than 85% were seen once. Sequencing was performed on peripheral blood. The receptors here all came from a woman younger than 30 with acute or convalescent COVID-19.

DNA for the CDR3: TGCGCCAGCAGCTTGGCCCCACCGGGACAGGATTTGAACACTGAAGCTTTCTTT. Protein sequence: CASSLAPPGQDLNTEAFF. The chain is built from TRBV5-1 and TRBJ1-1; the match to TRBD1 covers 8 bases. The germline V gene has CDR1 SGHRS and CDR2 YFSETQ. The CDR3 is made up of 18 amino acids. Losses at the gene ends were 0 bases for V and 0 bases for J; bases not matched to a gene: 10.

J is TRBJ1-1 and V is TRBV6-5, with D perhaps TRBD1 (5 bases). The length of the CDR3 is 15 residues. CDR1 and CDR2 (germline): MNHEY, SVGAGI. Trimming removed 5 bases at V and 0 bases at J, with 13 bases between. In nucleotides, the CDR3 is TGTGCCAGCAGTCCCTCGACAGATATGAACACTGAAGCTTTCTTT. Translated: CASSPSTDMNTEAFF.

The genes are TRBV2 and TRBJ1-5; D gene uncertain. The CDR3 totals 14 residues. Germline CDR1 SNHLY, CDR2 FYNNEI. The V end was cut by 6 bases, the J end by 6 bases, with 15 bases between. The CDR3: CASRTDLGGQPQHF. The CDR3 bases are TGTGCCAGCAGGACGGACCTTGGAGGTCAGCCCCAGCATTTT. Combining the CDR3 with reference TRBV2 and TRBJ1-5 gives the whole variable domain EPEVTQTPSHQVTQMGQEVILRCVPISNHLYFYWYRQILGQKVEFLVSFYNNEISEKSEIFDDQFSVERPDGSNFTLKIRSTKLEDSAMYFCASRTDLGGQPQHFGDGTRLSIL.

CDR3 residues: CASSLGREGQNIQYF. The CDR3 DNA follows: TGCGCCAGCAGCTTGGGGCGGGAGGGCCAGAACATTCAGTACTTC. The chain uses TRBV5-1 and TRBJ2-4; 9 bases match TRBD2. There are 15 residues in the CDR3. Germline CDR1 SGHRS, CDR2 YFSETQ. The V gene end was trimmed by 0 bases and the J gene end by 7 bases; junction bases not matched to a gene: 5.

CDR3 in amino acids: CATARGGDSNQPQHF. CDR3 coding DNA: TGCGCCACCGCTAGGGGGGGGGATAGCAATCAGCCCCAGCATTTT. V is TRBV10-2 and J is TRBJ1-5, with D maybe TRBD1 (6 bases). V was trimmed by 10 bases and J by 0 bases, leaving 16 bases between them. Germline V CDR1 and CDR2: WSHSY, SAAADI. The CDR3 has 15 amino acids.

J is TRBJ2-4 and V is TRBV7-9; D unresolved. Germline V gene sequence: CDR1 SEHNR, CDR2 FQNEAQ (reference sequence). V lost 1 base and J lost 8, with 3 bases in between. This CDR3 has 11 residues. The DNA of the CDR3 is TGTGCCAGCAGCTTAGTCGACATTCAGTACTTC. It codes for CASSLVDIQYF.

The chain links TRBV29-1 to TRBJ2-5; 12 nucleotides line up with TRBD2. Germline V gene data show CDR1 as SQVTM and CDR2 as ANQGSEA. The J segment lost 2 bases and the V segment lost 7 bases, leaving 5 bases of the junction unmatched. The CDR3 consists of 14 residues. The CDR3: CSADGLAGQETQYF. DNA for the CDR3: TGCAGCGCCGACGGACTAGCGGGACAAGAGACCCAGTACTTC. Using reference TRBV29-1 and TRBJ2-5 for the parts outside the CDR3, the full variable domain is SAVISQKPSRDICQRGTSLTIQCQVDSQVTMMFWYRQQPGQSLTLIATANQGSEATYESGFVIDKFPISRPNLTFSTLTVSNMSPEDSSIYLCSADGLAGQETQYFGPGTRLLVL.

The DNA of the CDR3 is TGCGCCAGCAGCCAAGATAGCGGGATCCCCTCCTACGAGCAGTACTTC. Translated, it gives CASSQDSGIPSYEQYF. V is TRBV4-3 and J is TRBJ2-7, with TRBD2 matching 8 bases. The CDR3 extends over 16 amino acids. V dropped 0 bases and J dropped 0; count of bases not matched to a gene: 4. Germline V CDR1 and CDR2: LGHNA, YSLEER.

The rearrangement uses TRBV29-1 and TRBJ2-7, with 7 bases matching TRBD2. J was trimmed by 0 bases and V by 4 bases; bases with no gene match: 6. Germline values: CDR1 SQVTM, CDR2 ANQGSEA. The CDR3 spans 14 residues. Here the CDR3 DNA reads TGCAGCGTTGGCGCGGCTAGCGGCTCCTACGAGCAGTACTTC. This codes for CSVGAASGSYEQYF.

This chain joins TRBV9 and TRBJ1-3; D is undetermined. Germline CDR1 reads SGDLS; CDR2 reads YYNGEE. V was clipped by 0 bases and J by 0 bases, with 7 bases between them. The length of the CDR3 is 15 residues. DNA for the CDR3: TGTGCCAGCAGCGTAGCAAAGCACTCTGGAAACACCATATATTTT. Translating gives CASSVAKHSGNTIYF.

This sequence joins TRBV5-5 and TRBJ2-1, with 11 bases lining up with TRBD2. Per the germline V gene, CDR1 is SGHKS and CDR2 is YYEKEE (reference sequence). The junction had 10 bases not matched to a gene; V was cut back by 0 bases and J by 5 bases. The CDR3 runs 18 residues. CDR3 sequence: CASSLAPSGRSGDNEQFF. The CDR3 nucleotides are TGTGCCAGCAGCTTGGCCCCTAGCGGGAGGTCTGGGGACAATGAGCAGTTCTTC. Complete variable domain (other parts from reference TRBV5-5 and TRBJ2-1): DAGVTQSPTHLIKTRGQQVTLRCSPISGHKSVSWYQQVLGQGPQFIFQYYEKEERGRGNFPDRFSARQFPNYSSELNVNALLLGDSALYLCASSLAPSGRSGDNEQFFGPGTRLTVL.

The rearrangement joins TRBV7-8 to TRBJ2-7; 9 bases match TRBD2. The CDR3 has 19 residues. V lost 1 base, J lost 9 bases, and 22 bases stayed unmatched. Germline CDR1 SGHVS, CDR2 FQNEAQ. CDR3 DNA: TGTGCCAGCAGCTTAGGTCGGCTAGCGGGACGGGATGGAGTTTCGTGGCAGTACTTC. It codes for CASSLGRLAGRDGVSWQYF.

The chain has TRBV6-2 or TRBV6-3 and TRBJ2-3, with TRBD1 matching 9 bases. Germline CDR1 and CDR2: MNHEY and SVGEGT. This CDR3 has 16 residues. V gave up 6 bases and J gave up 6 bases; unmatched junction bases: 13. The CDR3 nucleotides are TGTGCCAGCAGCCATAGCCCCGGGACAGGGAAGGATACGCAGTATTTT. Protein sequence: CASSHSPGTGKDTQYF.

V and J are TRBV6-2 or TRBV6-3 and TRBJ2-1; D gene unclear. CDR1 and CDR2 from the germline V gene are MNHEY and SVGEGT. This CDR3 has 13 amino acids. The V and J ends lost 2 bases and 10 bases respectively, with 12 bases between them. CDR3 residues: CASSYPMIEEQFF. The DNA of the CDR3 is TGTGCCAGCAGTTACCCTATGATTGAGGAGCAGTTCTTC.

This rearrangement joins TRBV21-1 to TRBJ2-7; whether TRBD2, the table's D call, matches the DNA was not checked. TRBV21-1 corresponds to a pseudogene. CDR3 size: 16 residues. Written as DNA, the CDR3 is TGTGCCAGCACAATTGGATCACCGGGACTAGCCCACGAGCAGTACTTC. Amino acids: CASTIGSPGLAHEQYF.

V usage is TRBV6-5 and J usage is TRBJ1-4, with 10 bases that match TRBD1. The germline V gene has CDR1 MNHEY and CDR2 SVGAGI. The J segment lost 1 base and the V segment lost 1 base, leaving 0 bases of the junction unmatched. This CDR3 is 16 amino acids long. CDR3 sequence: CASSYWTGGTNEKLFF. The CDR3 DNA reads as TGTGCCAGCAGTTACTGGACAGGGGGAACTAATGAAAAACTGTTTTTT.

The chain combines TRBV10-2 with TRBJ1-6; D is uncertain. Germline V gives CDR1 WSHSY, CDR2 SAAADI. This CDR3 contains 14 residues. Trimming pared 3 bases from V and 6 bases from J, leaving 9 bases between. The CDR3 DNA is TGCGCCAGCAGTGACTCAGGTTTTAATTCACCCCTCCACTTT. Translating it yields CASSDSGFNSPLHF.

In this sample, this clone turned up a few times. The genes are TRBV14 and TRBJ1-6; D not resolved. The V end was cut by 5 bases, the J end by 3 bases, with 11 bases between. Per the germline V gene, CDR1 is SGHDN and CDR2 is FVKESK. The CDR3 is 15 amino acids. The CDR3 DNA is TGTGCCAGCAGCTTCCGTTCAGGCTATAATTCACCCCTCCACTTT. Its translation: CASSFRSGYNSPLHF.

This clone has more than one count but fewer than ten. The chain couples TRBV18 to TRBJ1-5; D is uncertain. The CDR3 sequence is 16 residues long. The V end was cut by 0 bases, the J end by 0 bases, with 9 bases between. CDR1 is KGHSH and CDR2 is LQKENI in the germline V gene. CDR3 amino acids: CASSPPGDYSNQPQHF. CDR3 sequence (DNA): TGTGCCAGCTCACCACCGGGTGACTATAGCAATCAGCCCCAGCATTTT.

This chain uses TRBV7-2 with TRBJ1-1; the D gene is possibly TRBD1 (5 bases). Germline V CDR1 and CDR2: SGHTA, FQGNSA. Trimming left V 5 bases short and J 6 bases short, with 10 bases between. The CDR3 contains 12 residues. The DNA for the CDR3 is TGTGCCAGCAGCCCCGTAGGGGCTGAAGCTTTCTTT. The encoded protein is CASSPVGAEAFF.